These 15 T cell receptor beta chains were all obtained from the same sample, sequenced in a study of CD8 T cells in Susac syndrome (dated by TCRdb to 2018 to 2020). The receptor library was made with the immunoSEQ multiplex PCR assay. RNA was extracted using the RNeasy kit, and about 0.45 to 1 microgram was reverse transcribed with random hexamers. TCRdb ran its own pipeline on the public reads, namely fastp trimming at Q25 and MiXCR clone calling, and kept in-frame beta chains. Rows merge per CDR3 protein into single entries with the most common DNA and genes. The sample yields approximately 170,000 distinct CDR3 sequences; just over 90% were counted once. The top ten clonotypes cover around 0.08% of the sample. The sequencing input was CD4+ T cells from PBMCs. These receptors all stem from a human donor in good health.

The chain recombines TRBV7-2 with TRBJ1-2, with a tentative D call TRBD1 (6 bases). Germline V gene data show CDR1 as SGHTA and CDR2 as FQGNSA. V was shortened by 1 base and J by 7 bases, with 16 bases between the two germline ends. The CDR3 totals 15 residues. CDR3 in DNA: TGTGCCAGCAGCTTAGAGTTCCCAGGGGAAGGTGGCTACACCTTC. Its translation: CASSLEFPGEGGYTF. The whole variable domain, remainder taken from reference TRBV7-2 and TRBJ1-2, is GAGVSQSPSNKVTEKGKDVELRCDPISGHTALYWYRQSLGQGLEFLIYFQGNSAPDKSGLPSDRFSAERTGGSVSTLTIQRTQQEDSAVYLCASSLEFPGEGGYTFGSGTRLTVV.

CDR3 residues: CASSPTVNTGELFF. The CDR3 DNA sequence: TGTGCCAGTAGTCCGACAGTTAACACCGGGGAGCTGTTTTTT. The chain couples TRBV19 to TRBJ2-2; D perhaps matches TRBD1 (5 bases). CDR1 LNHDA and CDR2 SQIVND come from the germline V gene (reference sequence). This CDR3 has 14 amino acids. The V and J ends lost 5 bases and 2 bases respectively, with 9 bases between them.

This chain connects TRBV6-5 to TRBJ2-5; 10 bases align to TRBD1. The CDR3 is made up of 19 amino acids. With V trimmed by 4 bases and J by 10 bases, 24 bases remained unmatched. Per germline, CDR1 MNHEY and CDR2 SVGAGI. In nucleotides, the CDR3 is TGTGCCAGCAGTTTTCCCCCTAGGGCGGACAGGGGGGTTTGGGGGGGCCAGTACTTC. The encoded protein is CASSFPPRADRGVWGGQYF.

The rearrangement links TRBV19 to TRBJ2-1; possibly TRBD1 or TRBD2 for D (5 bases each). Germline V gene data show CDR1 as LNHDA and CDR2 as SQIVND (reference sequence). The CDR3 spans 14 residues. V was pared by 4 bases and J by 9 bases, with 16 bases between. For the CDR3, the DNA is TGTGCCAGTAGTAGGGACGACGTCGAGAGTGAGCAGTTCTTC. Translation: CASSRDDVESEQFF.

Only a few counts were recorded for this clonotype. The chain uses TRBV18 and TRBJ2-2; TRBD1 is a possible D gene (6 bases). The CDR3 is 14 residues long. The germline V gene has CDR1 KGHSH and CDR2 LQKENI. Between the trimmed V and J ends, which lost 6 bases and 1 base, there was a span of 9 bases. The CDR3 DNA reads as TGTGCCAGCTCCCCGGGACAGAACACCGGGGAGCTGTTTTTT. Protein product: CASSPGQNTGELFF.

The chain recombines TRBV20-1 with TRBJ2-6; 8 bases fit TRBD2. The CDR3 is 16 amino acids. V shed 5 bases and J 0 bases; nucleotides not matched to a gene: 6. Germline loops: CDR1 DFQATT, CDR2 SNEGSKA (reference sequence). CDR3 sequence: CSAGSGGSSGANVLTF. In DNA, the CDR3 is TGCAGTGCTGGGAGCGGGGGAAGCTCTGGGGCCAACGTCCTGACTTTC.

The chain carries TRBV7-2 and TRBJ2-3; no clear D. Per germline, CDR1 SGHTA and CDR2 FQGNSA. CDR3 length equals 15 residues. V lost 0 bases and J lost 4, with 11 bases in between. The CDR3: CASSLAGPRSDTQYF. The CDR3 nucleotides are TGTGCCAGCAGCTTAGCGGGTCCGAGGTCAGATACGCAGTATTTT.

The chain employs TRBV18 and TRBJ1-1; D not resolved. The V end was cut by 3 bases, the J end by 4 bases, with 9 bases between. This CDR3 comprises 13 residues. CDR1 KGHSH and CDR2 LQKENI come from the germline V gene. Here the CDR3 DNA reads TGTGCCAGCTCACCTGCGGAAGGCACTGAAGCTTTCTTT. This encodes CASSPAEGTEAFF.

The chain is built from TRBV5-1 and TRBJ1-2; 7 bases match TRBD1. Germline V gene lookup returns CDR1 SGHRS and CDR2 YFSETQ. The J segment lost 6 bases and the V segment lost 5 bases, leaving 7 bases of the junction unmatched. CDR3 length equals 13 residues. The CDR3 reads CASSLQGENGYTF. For the CDR3, the DNA is TGCGCCAGCAGTCTTCAGGGGGAAAATGGCTACACCTTC. Based on the CDR3 plus reference TRBV5-1 and TRBJ1-2, the full variable domain is KAGVTQTPRYLIKTRGQQVTLSCSPISGHRSVSWYQQTPGQGLQFLFEYFSETQRNKGNFPGRFSGRQFSNSRSEMNVSTLELGDSALYLCASSLQGENGYTFGSGTRLTVV.

This clonotype is a singleton in its sample. V is TRBV6-2 or TRBV6-3 and J is TRBJ1-1, with D unclear. The CDR3 has 14 residues. Germline V gene data show CDR1 as MNHEY and CDR2 as SVGEGT. Trimming took off 7 bases at V and 1 base at J, with 13 bases between the two ends. CDR3 residues: CASTAWAANTEAFF. As DNA, the CDR3 is TGTGCCAGCACCGCCTGGGCAGCGAACACTGAAGCTTTCTTT.

This chain uses TRBV5-1 with TRBJ1-1; D gene unclear. The CDR3 has 14 amino acids. Germline CDR1 reads SGHRS; CDR2 reads YFSETQ. V was cut by 4 bases and J by 0 bases, with 10 bases left in between. For the CDR3, the DNA is TGCGCCAGCAGCGCCGGGGTTCTGAACACTGAAGCTTTCTTT. Translated, it gives CASSAGVLNTEAFF.

The chain recombines TRBV5-5 with TRBJ2-2; D remains ambiguous. The CDR3 is 15 amino acids. V was trimmed by 0 bases and J by 2 bases, leaving 8 bases between them. Per the germline V gene, CDR1 is SGHKS and CDR2 is YYEKEE (reference sequence). Here the CDR3 reads CASSLGLGNTGELFF. The CDR3 region has the DNA TGTGCCAGCAGCTTGGGTTTGGGAAACACCGGGGAGCTGTTTTTT. Filled out from reference TRBV5-5 and TRBJ2-2, the complete variable domain reads DAGVTQSPTHLIKTRGQQVTLRCSPISGHKSVSWYQQVLGQGPQFIFQYYEKEERGRGNFPDRFSARQFPNYSSELNVNALLLGDSALYLCASSLGLGNTGELFFGEGSRLTVL.

CDR3 DNA sequence: TGTGCAAGTCGCTTAGGGCTAGCTAGCACAGATACGCAGTATTTT. Its translation is CASRLGLASTDTQYF. This chain joins TRBV12-2 and TRBJ2-3. TRBV12-2 is a listed pseudogene. The CDR3 is 15 amino acids.

The chain links TRBV7-8 to TRBJ2-7; 7 nucleotides agree with TRBD2. Germline CDR1 reads SGHVS; CDR2 reads FQNEAQ. V gave up 5 bases and J gave up 2 bases; unmatched junction bases: 6. The CDR3 contains 14 residues. Here the CDR3 reads CASSQTGRAYEQYF. The CDR3 DNA is TGTGCCAGCAGCCAGACGGGGAGGGCCTACGAGCAGTACTTC.

Of note for this clonotype: A junction end diverges from the germline sequence, so it may reflect a read error. This chain joins TRBV6-6 and TRBJ2-7; 7 nucleotides align to TRBD1. Germline V CDR1 and CDR2: MNHNY, SVGAGI (reference sequence). The CDR3 is made up of 15 amino acids. The CDR3 protein is CASSDSGQPAYEQYF. CDR3 DNA: TGTGCCAGCAGTGACTCGGGACAGCCTGCCTACGAGCAGTACTTC.